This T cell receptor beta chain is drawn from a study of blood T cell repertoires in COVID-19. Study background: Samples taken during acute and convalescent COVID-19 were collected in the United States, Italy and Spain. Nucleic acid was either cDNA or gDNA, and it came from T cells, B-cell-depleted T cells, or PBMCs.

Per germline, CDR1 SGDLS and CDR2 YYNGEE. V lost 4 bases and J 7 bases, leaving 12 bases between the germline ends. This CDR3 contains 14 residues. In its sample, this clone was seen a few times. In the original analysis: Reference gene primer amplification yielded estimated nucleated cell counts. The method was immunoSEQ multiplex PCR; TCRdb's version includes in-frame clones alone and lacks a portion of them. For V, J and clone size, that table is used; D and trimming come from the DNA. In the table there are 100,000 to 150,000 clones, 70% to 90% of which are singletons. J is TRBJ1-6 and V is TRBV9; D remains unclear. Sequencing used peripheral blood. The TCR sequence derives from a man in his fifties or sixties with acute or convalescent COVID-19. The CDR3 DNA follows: TGTGCCAGCAGCCCCAGGACGGGGAATTCACCCCTCCACTTT. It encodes CASSPRTGNSPLHF.